The sequence of this T cell receptor (beta chain) was determined in a study of cytomegalovirus exposure and HLA in healthy donors. The PCR had 60 Vbeta and 13 Jbeta primers. Data came from immunoSEQ multiplex PCR; TCRdb stores just in-frame clones and leaves some out. Seen here are 120,000 or so clones, approximately 68% observed once, and the top ten hold 1.6%. Material: PBMCs. This clonotype originated in a man younger than 45 in good health and CMV-seropositive.

The DNA of the CDR3 is TGTGCCAGCAGTTTACAGAGGGTCGGGGATCCAAATCCCTACGAGCAGTACTTC. It is translated as CASSLQRVGDPNPYEQYF. The rearrangement uses TRBV27 and TRBJ2-7, with D possibly matching TRBD2 (5 bases). Per germline, CDR1 MNHEY and CDR2 SMNVEV (reference sequence). Deletions cut 2 bases from V and 2 bases from J, with 22 bases between. The CDR3 sequence is 18 residues long.